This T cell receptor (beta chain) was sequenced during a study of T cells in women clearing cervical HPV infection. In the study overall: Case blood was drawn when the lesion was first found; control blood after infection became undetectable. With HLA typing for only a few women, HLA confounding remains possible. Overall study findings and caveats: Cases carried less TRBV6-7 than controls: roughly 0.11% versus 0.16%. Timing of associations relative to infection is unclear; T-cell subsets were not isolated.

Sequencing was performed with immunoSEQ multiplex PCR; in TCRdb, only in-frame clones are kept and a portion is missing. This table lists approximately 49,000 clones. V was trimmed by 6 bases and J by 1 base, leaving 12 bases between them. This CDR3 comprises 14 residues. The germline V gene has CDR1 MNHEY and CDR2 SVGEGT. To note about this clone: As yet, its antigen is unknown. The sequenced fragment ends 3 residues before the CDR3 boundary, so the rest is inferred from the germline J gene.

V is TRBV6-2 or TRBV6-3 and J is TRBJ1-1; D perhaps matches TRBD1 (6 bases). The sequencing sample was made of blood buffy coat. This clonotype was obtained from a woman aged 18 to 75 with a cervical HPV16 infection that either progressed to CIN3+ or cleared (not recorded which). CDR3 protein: CASSSSRGNTEAFF. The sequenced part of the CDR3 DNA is TGTGCCAGCAGCTCGTCCAGGGGGAACACTGAA.